The T cell receptor (beta chain) described here comes from a study of T cells in Graves' hyperthyroidism and ophthalmopathy. The germline V and J ends were trimmed by 1 base and 5 bases, with 12 bases remaining between them. The CDR3 length is 14 residues. Per germline, CDR1 SGHTS and CDR2 YDEGEE. In this sample, this clonotype turned up many times. Amplification of TCR beta CDR3 regions was performed using RNA transcripts as template. A first-round RT-PCR of the TCR CDR3 used the HTBI primer set. One entry per CDR3 protein results from TCRdb running MiXCR on the multiplex PCR reads. The sample yields nearly 750,000 distinct CDR3 sequences, 30% to 40% seen once.

The specimen was blood. J is TRBJ1-2 and V is TRBV5-8; D is unclear. This receptor was identified in a woman in her forties with Graves' hyperthyroidism. The CDR3 nucleotides are TGTGCCAGCAGCTTGCGGCGACAACTTTATGGCTACACCTTC. It is translated as CASSLRRQLYGYTF.